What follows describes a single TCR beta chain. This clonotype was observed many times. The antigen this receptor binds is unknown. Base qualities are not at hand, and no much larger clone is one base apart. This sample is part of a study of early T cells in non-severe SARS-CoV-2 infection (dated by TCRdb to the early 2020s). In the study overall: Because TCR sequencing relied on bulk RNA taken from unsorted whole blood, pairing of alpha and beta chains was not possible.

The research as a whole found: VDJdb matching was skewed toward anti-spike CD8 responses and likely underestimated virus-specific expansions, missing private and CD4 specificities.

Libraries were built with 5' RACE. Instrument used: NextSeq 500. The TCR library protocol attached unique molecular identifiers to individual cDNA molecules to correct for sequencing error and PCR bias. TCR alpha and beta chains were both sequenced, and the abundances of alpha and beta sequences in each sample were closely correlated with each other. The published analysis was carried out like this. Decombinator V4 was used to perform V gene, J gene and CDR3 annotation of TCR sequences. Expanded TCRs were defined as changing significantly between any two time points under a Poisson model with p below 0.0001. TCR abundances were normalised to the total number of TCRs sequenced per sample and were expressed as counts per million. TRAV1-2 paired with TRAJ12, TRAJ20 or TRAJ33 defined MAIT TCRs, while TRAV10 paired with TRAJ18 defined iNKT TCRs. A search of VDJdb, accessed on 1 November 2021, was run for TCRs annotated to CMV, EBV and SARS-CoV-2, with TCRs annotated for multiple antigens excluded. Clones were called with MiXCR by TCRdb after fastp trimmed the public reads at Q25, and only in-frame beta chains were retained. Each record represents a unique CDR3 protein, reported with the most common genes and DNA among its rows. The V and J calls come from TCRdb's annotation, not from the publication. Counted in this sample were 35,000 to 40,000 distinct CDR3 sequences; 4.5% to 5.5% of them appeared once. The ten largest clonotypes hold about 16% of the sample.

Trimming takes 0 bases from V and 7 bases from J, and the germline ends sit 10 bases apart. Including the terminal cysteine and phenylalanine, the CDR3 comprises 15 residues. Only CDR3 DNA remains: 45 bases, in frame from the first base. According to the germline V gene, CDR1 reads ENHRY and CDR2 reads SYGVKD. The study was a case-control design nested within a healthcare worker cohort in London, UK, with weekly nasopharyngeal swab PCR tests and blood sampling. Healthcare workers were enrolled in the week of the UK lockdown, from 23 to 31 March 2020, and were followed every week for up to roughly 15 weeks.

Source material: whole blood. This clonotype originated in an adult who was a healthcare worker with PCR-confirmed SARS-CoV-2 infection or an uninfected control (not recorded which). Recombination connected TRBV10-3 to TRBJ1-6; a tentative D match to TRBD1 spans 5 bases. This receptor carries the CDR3 CAISESQGGNSPLHF. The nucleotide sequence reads TGTGCCATCAGTGAGTCGCAGGGCGGGAATTCACCCCTCCACTTT.